This T cell receptor beta chain was retrieved from a study of T cells in Graves' hyperthyroidism and ophthalmopathy. Findings of the study overall: Researchers report that a 13 V-J model separated ophthalmopathy from stable hyperthyroidism.

Germline V gene sequence: CDR1 LGHNA, CDR2 YNFKEQ. The junction had 3 bases not matched to a gene; V was cut back by 2 bases and J by 1 base. The CDR3 is made up of 15 amino acids. As for this clonotype: Antigen: not known.

Amplified TCR beta CDR3 regions came from RNA transcripts. The primer set for the first-round RT-PCR of the TCR CDR3 was HTBI. A single record per CDR3 protein comes from TCRdb applying MiXCR to the multiplex PCR reads. The sample has about 260,000 distinct CDR3 sequences; over 20% are singletons. The chain employs TRBV4-2 and TRBJ2-7; TRBD2 aligns across 9 bases. Sequences were obtained from blood. This sequence was found in a man aged 30-40 years with Graves' ophthalmopathy. The CDR3 protein is CASSQRLAESYEQYF. In DNA form, the CDR3 reads TGTGCCAGCAGCCAAAGACTAGCGGAGTCCTACGAGCAGTACTTC.